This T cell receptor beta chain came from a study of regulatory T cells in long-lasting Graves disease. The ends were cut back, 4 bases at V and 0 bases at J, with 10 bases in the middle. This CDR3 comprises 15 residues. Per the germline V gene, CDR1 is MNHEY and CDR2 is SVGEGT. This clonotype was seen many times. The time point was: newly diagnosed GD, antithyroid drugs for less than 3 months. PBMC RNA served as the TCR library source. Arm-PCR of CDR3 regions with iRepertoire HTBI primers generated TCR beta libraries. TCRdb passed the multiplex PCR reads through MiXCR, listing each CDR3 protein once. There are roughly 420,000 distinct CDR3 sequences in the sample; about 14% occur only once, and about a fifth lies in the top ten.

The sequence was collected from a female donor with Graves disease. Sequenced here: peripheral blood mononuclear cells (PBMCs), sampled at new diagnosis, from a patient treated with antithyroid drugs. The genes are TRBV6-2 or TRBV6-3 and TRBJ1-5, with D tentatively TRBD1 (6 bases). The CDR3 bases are TGTGCCAGCAGTTCCGGGACACATAGCAATCAGCCCCAGCATTTT. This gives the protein CASSSGTHSNQPQHF.